The 21 T cell receptor beta chains presented below share a single source sample, sequenced in a study of Ad26.COV2.S vaccination and SARS-CoV-2 variants. Data came from immunoSEQ multiplex PCR; TCRdb stores just in-frame clones and leaves some out. The data contain fewer than 150,000 clones, 86% of them singletons. This material consisted of peripheral blood, taken after recovery from COVID-19. The receptors originated from a human donor who had recovered from COVID-19.

The chain joins TRBV5-1 to TRBJ1-2, with D tentatively TRBD1 (6 bases). CDR3 size: 14 residues. Germline CDR1 reads SGHRS; CDR2 reads YFSETQ. With 0 bases removed from V and 4 bases from J, the gap between germline ends came to 10 bases. CDR3 residues: CASSLGGGGYGYTF. The DNA for the CDR3 is TGCGCCAGCAGCTTGGGGGGAGGGGGCTATGGCTACACCTTC.

V gene TRBV12-3 or TRBV12-4 combines with J gene TRBJ2-5, with unresolved D. The CDR3 is 13 residues long. V was shortened by 3 bases and J by 2 bases, with 7 bases between the two germline ends. CDR3 in amino acids: CASSFPGQETQYF. In DNA, the CDR3 is TGTGCCAGCAGTTTCCCCGGACAAGAGACCCAGTACTTC.

The chain combines TRBV4-1 with TRBJ2-7; D may be TRBD1 (5 bases). Germline CDR1 and CDR2: MGHRA and YSYEKL. This CDR3 spans 15 amino acids. V was pared by 1 base and J by 5 bases, with 15 bases between. The CDR3 loop reads CASSQVGLSVDEQYF. DNA for the CDR3: TGCGCCAGCAGCCAAGTGGGGCTGAGTGTCGACGAGCAGTACTTC.

This chain uses TRBV19 with TRBJ1-6; weak D call: TRBD1 (5 bases). CDR1 is LNHDA, CDR2 SQIVND, per germline (reference sequence). V lost 10 bases to trimming and J lost 7 bases, with 17 bases between them. The CDR3 totals 14 residues. CDR3: CATARGLRNSPLHF. The CDR3 DNA follows: TGTGCCACCGCACGGGGACTTAGGAATTCACCCCTCCACTTT.

V is TRBV28 and J is TRBJ1-1, with 9 bases aligning to TRBD1. Germline CDR1 MDHEN, CDR2 SYDVKM. Germline trimming cut 6 bases from V and 7 bases from J; bases unmatched to any gene: 9. This CDR3 is built from 14 residues. The CDR3 DNA sequence: TGTGCCAGCAGACTTAACAGGGGGCGCGGTGAAGCTTTCTTT. Its protein is CASRLNRGRGEAFF.

The chain combines TRBV7-8 with TRBJ1-5, with TRBD1 matching over 9 bases. The germline gives CDR1 SGHVS, CDR2 FQNEAQ. The V and J ends lost 5 bases and 6 bases, in that order; junction bases with no gene match: 11. CDR3 length equals 16 residues. For the CDR3, the DNA is TGTGCCAGCAGCCTGCTGGGACAGGGTTCTGGTCAGCCCCAGCATTTT. It specifies CASSLLGQGSGQPQHF.

The chain uses TRBV9 and TRBJ1-4; tentative D call: TRBD1 (6 bases). This CDR3 has 14 residues. Germline CDR1 is SGDLS and CDR2 is YYNGEE. V lost 4 bases and J lost 5, with 12 bases in between. Here the CDR3 reads CASSIRGGNEKLFF. The CDR3 nucleotides are TGTGCCAGCAGCATCAGGGGAGGCAATGAAAAACTGTTTTTT.

This chain connects TRBV27 to TRBJ1-2, with D hard to call. This CDR3 is 14 amino acids long. V lost 0 bases and J 5 bases, leaving 10 bases between the germline ends. From germline, CDR1 is MNHEY and CDR2 SMNVEV (reference sequence). The CDR3 sequence is CASSLSSGCYGYTF. CDR3 nucleotide sequence: TGTGCCAGCAGTTTATCGTCAGGATGTTATGGCTACACCTTC.

The chain links TRBV27 to TRBJ1-1, with 7 nucleotides matching TRBD1. Germline V lookup: CDR1 MNHEY, CDR2 SMNVEV (reference sequence). This CDR3 spans 14 amino acids. The trim removed 6 bases at V and 6 bases at J, leaving 10 bases unmatched. DNA for the CDR3: TGTGCCAGCAGCTCTAGCGACAGGGTGGCTGAAGCTTTCTTT. Its translation is CASSSSDRVAEAFF.

In nucleotides, the CDR3 is TGTGCCTGGGATGCGCGGGGGGACAATGAGCAGTTCTTC. This sequence encodes CAWDARGDNEQFF. V and J are TRBV30 and TRBJ2-1; 8 bases are shared with TRBD2. The CDR3 sequence is 13 residues long. CDR1 is GTSNPN, CDR2 SVGIG, per germline (reference sequence). The V segment lost 5 bases and the J segment 5 bases; nucleotides outside the gene matches: 5.

In its sample, this clone was seen once. The chain joins TRBV28 to TRBJ1-2; the match to TRBD1 covers 9 bases. Germline loops: CDR1 MDHEN, CDR2 SYDVKM. The CDR3 sequence is 15 residues long. J was trimmed by 1 base and V by 3 bases; bases with no gene match: 3. The CDR3 loop is CASSLGQGLNYGYTF. In DNA form, the CDR3 reads TGTGCCAGCAGTTTGGGACAGGGCCTTAACTATGGCTACACCTTC.

The chain carries TRBV4-3 and TRBJ2-7; the D is unclear. The length of the CDR3 is 14 residues. The germline gives CDR1 LGHNA, CDR2 YSLEER. Trimming shortened V by 1 base and J by 4 bases, and 11 bases separated the two germline ends. CDR3 in amino acids: CASSQVGTGYEQYF. The CDR3 DNA reads TGCGCCAGCAGCCAAGTCGGAACTGGGTACGAGCAGTACTTC.

This chain uses TRBV19 with TRBJ2-5, with a tentative D call TRBD2 (6 bases). The V gene's germline CDR1 is LNHDA and CDR2 SQIVND (reference sequence). The CDR3 sequence is 15 residues long. Trimming pared 7 bases from V and 1 base from J, leaving 16 bases between. CDR3 DNA: TGTGCCAGTAAGCCCAGAGGGCGGGGCCAAGAGACCCAGTACTTC. Translating it yields CASKPRGRGQETQYF.

This clone showed up just once. The V and J genes are TRBV4-1 and TRBJ1-6; the match to TRBD1 covers 8 bases. Per germline, CDR1 MGHRA and CDR2 YSYEKL. The CDR3 runs to 16 residues. After removal of 6 bases from V and 5 bases from J, the junction contained 9 bases not matched to a gene. In DNA, the CDR3 is TGCGCCAGCAGGCCGACAGGGGATGATCATAATTCACCCCTCCACTTT. Encoded protein: CASRPTGDDHNSPLHF.

This clone showed up just a few times. The chain is built from TRBV6-5 and TRBJ2-7, with 9 positions matching TRBD1. Germline CDR1 is MNHEY and CDR2 is SVGAGI. This CDR3 comprises 13 residues. Trimming removed 8 bases from V and 2 bases from J; junction bases left unmatched: 4. The CDR3 DNA is TGTGCCAGCTCGGGACAGGGTCCCTACGAGCAGTACTTC. Its protein product is CASSGQGPYEQYF.

V gene TRBV6-4 combines with J gene TRBJ1-6, with D maybe TRBD1 (5 bases). This CDR3 has 14 amino acids. CDR1 is MRHNA, CDR2 SNTAGT, per germline. The V gene lost 6 bases and the J gene lost 7 bases, with 13 bases spanning the gap. CDR3 nucleotides: TGTGCCAGCAGCGCCGGGACTTCCAATTCACCCCTCCACTTT. Residues: CASSAGTSNSPLHF.

J is TRBJ2-3 and V is TRBV15; D remains ambiguous. With 0 bases removed from V and 4 bases from J, the gap between germline ends came to 11 bases. The length of the CDR3 is 15 residues. CDR1 and CDR2 from the germline V gene are LNHNV and YYDKDF (reference sequence). DNA of the CDR3: TGTGCCACCAGCAGAGATCTGACGGGCCCAGATACGCAGTATTTT. Translated: CATSRDLTGPDTQYF.

This chain connects TRBV6-6 to TRBJ1-2; TRBD1 agrees at 9 bases. Looked up from germline, CDR1 is MNHNY and CDR2 is SVGAGI (reference sequence). With 6 bases clipped from V and 5 bases from J, the junction kept 10 bases outside the gene matches. This CDR3 has 15 amino acids. The CDR3: CASRTGTGIRYGYTF. CDR3 bases: TGTGCCAGCAGAACCGGGACAGGGATCCGGTATGGCTACACCTTC.

The chain links TRBV27 to TRBJ1-2, with 8 nucleotides matching TRBD1. The CDR3 is 15 amino acids. From germline, CDR1 is MNHEY and CDR2 SMNVEV (reference sequence). V shed 4 bases, J shed 8 bases, and the junction held 12 bases outside the gene matches. In DNA, the CDR3 is TGTGCCAGCAGTTGGGGAGGACAGGGAATAGGCGGCTACACCTTC. This codes for CASSWGGQGIGGYTF.

This chain uses TRBV14 with TRBJ2-1; D ambiguous. The CDR3 runs 16 residues. The V gene's germline CDR1 is SGHDN and CDR2 FVKESK. V was shortened by 3 bases and J by 2 bases, with 14 bases between the two germline ends. The CDR3 DNA sequence: TGTGCCAGCAGCCATCGTCCAAACTCACCCTACAATGAGCAGTTCTTC. Its translation is CASSHRPNSPYNEQFF.

The chain carries TRBV19 and TRBJ1-2; a possible D gene is TRBD1 (5 bases). Germline V CDR1 and CDR2: LNHDA, SQIVND (reference sequence). V shed 5 bases and J shed 4 bases, with 8 bases lying between them. The CDR3 extends over 12 amino acids. The CDR3 bases are TGTGCCAGTAGTCCAGGGACCTATGGCTACACCTTC. This encodes CASSPGTYGYTF.